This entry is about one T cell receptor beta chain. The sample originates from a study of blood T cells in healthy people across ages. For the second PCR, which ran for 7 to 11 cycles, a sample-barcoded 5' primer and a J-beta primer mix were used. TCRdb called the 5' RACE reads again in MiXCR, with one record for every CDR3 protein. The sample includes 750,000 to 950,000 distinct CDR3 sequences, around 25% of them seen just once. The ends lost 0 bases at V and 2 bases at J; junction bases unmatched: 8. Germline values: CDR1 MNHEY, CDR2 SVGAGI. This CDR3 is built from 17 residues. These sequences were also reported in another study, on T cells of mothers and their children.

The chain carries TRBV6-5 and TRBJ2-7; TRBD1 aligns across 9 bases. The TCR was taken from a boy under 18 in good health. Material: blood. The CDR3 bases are TGTGCCAGCAGTTACTCGGCGGACAGGGGCCCAACCTACGAGCAGTACTTC. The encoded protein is CASSYSADRGPTYEQYF.